This T cell receptor beta chain comes out of a study of blood T cell repertoires in COVID-19. The wider study: COVID-19 samples, acute and convalescent, were from the United States, Italy and Spain. The cDNA or gDNA used as material had been derived from T cells, B-cell-depleted T cells, or PBMCs.

Authors' processing steps: Quantification of nucleated cells was approximated via reference gene primer amplification. This table comes from immunoSEQ multiplex PCR, and its TCRdb copy is limited to in-frame clones, with some not included. V and J calls and clone size follow that table, whereas D and trimming were derived from the DNA. The sample records fewer than 250,000 clones, just under 85% being singletons. V lost 5 bases, J lost 0 bases, and 7 bases stayed unmatched. CDR1 and CDR2 from the germline V gene are MDHEN and SYDVKM. The CDR3 spans 16 residues. The TCR originated in a man between 60 and 75 years old with COVID-19, enrolled during active disease. The specimen sequenced was peripheral blood. This sequence joins TRBV28 and TRBJ1-3; TRBD1 agrees at 7 bases. This CDR3 reads CASSTGARSSGNTIYF. In DNA form, the CDR3 reads TGTGCCAGCAGTACAGGGGCCCGCAGCTCTGGAAACACCATATATTTT.